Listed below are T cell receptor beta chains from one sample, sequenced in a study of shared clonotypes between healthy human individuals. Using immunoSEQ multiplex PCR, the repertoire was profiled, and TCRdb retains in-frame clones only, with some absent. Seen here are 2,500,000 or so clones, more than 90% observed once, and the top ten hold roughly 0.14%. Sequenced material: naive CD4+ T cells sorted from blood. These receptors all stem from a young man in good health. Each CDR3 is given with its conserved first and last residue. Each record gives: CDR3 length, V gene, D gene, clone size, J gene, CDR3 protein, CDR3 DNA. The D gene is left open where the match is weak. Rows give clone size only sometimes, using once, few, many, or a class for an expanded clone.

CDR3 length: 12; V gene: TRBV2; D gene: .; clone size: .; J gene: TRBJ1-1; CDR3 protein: CASSEGRTEAFF; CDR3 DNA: TGTGCCAGCAGTGAAGGGAGGACTGAAGCTTTCTTT
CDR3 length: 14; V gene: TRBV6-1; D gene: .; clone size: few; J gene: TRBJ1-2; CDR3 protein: CAITDSISNYGYTF; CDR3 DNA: TGTGCCATCACAGACAGTATTAGTAACTATGGCTACACCTTC
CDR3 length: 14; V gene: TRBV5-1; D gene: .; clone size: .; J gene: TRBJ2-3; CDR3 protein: CASRRETSLDTQYF; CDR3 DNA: TGCGCCAGCAGGAGGGAAACGTCTTTAGATACGCAGTATTTT
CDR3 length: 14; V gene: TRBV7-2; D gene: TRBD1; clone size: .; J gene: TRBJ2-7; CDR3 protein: CASSLDRGSYEQYF; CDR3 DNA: TGTGCCAGCAGCTTGGACAGGGGGAGTTACGAGCAGTACTTC
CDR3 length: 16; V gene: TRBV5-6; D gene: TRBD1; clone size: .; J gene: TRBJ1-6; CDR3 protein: CASSLYGTAYNSPLHF; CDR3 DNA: TGTGCCAGCAGCTTATACGGGACAGCATATAATTCACCCCTCCACTTT
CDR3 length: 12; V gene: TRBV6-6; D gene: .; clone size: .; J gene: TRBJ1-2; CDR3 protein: CASSLGGNGYTF; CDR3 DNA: TGTGCCAGCAGCCTAGGTGGGAATGGCTACACCTTC
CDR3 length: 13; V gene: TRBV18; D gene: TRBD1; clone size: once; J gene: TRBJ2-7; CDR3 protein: CASSPSGTDEQYF; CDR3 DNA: TGTGCCAGCTCACCGTCGGGGACAGACGAGCAGTACTTC
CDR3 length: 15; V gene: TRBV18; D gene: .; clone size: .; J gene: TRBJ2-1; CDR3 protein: CASSGRRDTFNEQFF; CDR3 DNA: TGTGCCAGCTCAGGAAGAAGGGACACTTTCAATGAGCAGTTCTTC
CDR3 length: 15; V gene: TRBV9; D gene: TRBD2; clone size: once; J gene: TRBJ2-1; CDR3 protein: CASSVGGLGYNEQFF; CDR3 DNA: TGTGCCAGCAGCGTAGGGGGACTAGGCTACAATGAGCAGTTCTTC
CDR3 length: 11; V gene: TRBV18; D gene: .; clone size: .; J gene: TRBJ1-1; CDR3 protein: CASSRDTEAFF; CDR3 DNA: TGTGCCAGCTCACGAGACACTGAAGCTTTCTTT
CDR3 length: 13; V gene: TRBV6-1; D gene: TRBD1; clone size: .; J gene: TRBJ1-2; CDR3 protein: CASALGQGIGYTF; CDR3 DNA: TGTGCCAGTGCGTTGGGACAGGGTATCGGCTACACCTTC
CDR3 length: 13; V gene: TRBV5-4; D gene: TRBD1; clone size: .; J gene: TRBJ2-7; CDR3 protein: CASSSGQSYEQYF; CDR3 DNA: TGTGCCAGCAGCTCGGGACAGTCCTACGAGCAGTACTTC
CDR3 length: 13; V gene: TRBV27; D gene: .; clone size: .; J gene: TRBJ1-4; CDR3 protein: CASSHSINEKLFF; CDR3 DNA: TGTGCCAGCAGCCACAGCATTAATGAAAAACTGTTTTTT
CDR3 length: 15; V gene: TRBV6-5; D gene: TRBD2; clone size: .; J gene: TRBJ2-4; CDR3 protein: CASSRSGSTLNIQYF; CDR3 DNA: TGTGCCAGCAGCCGCAGCGGGAGTACCTTAAACATTCAGTACTTC
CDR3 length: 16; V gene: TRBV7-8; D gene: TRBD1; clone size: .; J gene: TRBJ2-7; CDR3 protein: CASSLGITGGPDEQYF; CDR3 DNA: TGTGCCAGCAGCTTAGGGATTACAGGGGGCCCGGACGAGCAGTACTTC
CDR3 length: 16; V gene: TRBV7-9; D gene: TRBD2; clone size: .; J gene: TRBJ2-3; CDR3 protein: CASSPRWGGATDTQYF; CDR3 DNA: TGTGCCAGCAGCCCCAGGTGGGGAGGGGCCACAGATACGCAGTATTTT
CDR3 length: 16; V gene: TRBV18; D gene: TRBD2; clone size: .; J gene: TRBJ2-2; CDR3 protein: CASSPPLAGVTGELFF; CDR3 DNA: TGTGCCAGCTCACCCCCACTAGCGGGGGTCACCGGGGAGCTGTTTTTT
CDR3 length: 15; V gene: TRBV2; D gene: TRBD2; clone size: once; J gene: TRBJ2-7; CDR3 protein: CASTISGGASYEQYF; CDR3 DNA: TGTGCCAGCACCATCAGCGGGGGGGCCTCCTACGAGCAGTACTTC
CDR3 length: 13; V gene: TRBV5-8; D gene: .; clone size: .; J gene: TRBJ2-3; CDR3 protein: CASSFRPPLTQYF; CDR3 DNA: TGTGCCAGCAGCTTCAGACCCCCCCTAACGCAGTATTTT
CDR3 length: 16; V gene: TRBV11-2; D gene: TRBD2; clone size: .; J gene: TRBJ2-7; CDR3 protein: CASSLLSSGGPYEQYF; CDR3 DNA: TGTGCCAGCAGCTTGTTATCTAGCGGGGGGCCCTACGAGCAGTACTTC
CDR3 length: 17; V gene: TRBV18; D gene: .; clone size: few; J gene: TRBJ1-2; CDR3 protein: CASSREPGTLNPYGYTF; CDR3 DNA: TGTGCCAGCTCACGAGAACCCGGGACGCTAAATCCCTATGGCTACACCTTC
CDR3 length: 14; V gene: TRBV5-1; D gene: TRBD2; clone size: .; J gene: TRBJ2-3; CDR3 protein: CASKRGESTDTQYF; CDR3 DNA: TGCGCCAGCAAGCGGGGGGAGAGCACAGATACGCAGTATTTT
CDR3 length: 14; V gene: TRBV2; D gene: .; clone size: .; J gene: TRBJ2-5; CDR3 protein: CASSTDVYQEAQYF; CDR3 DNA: TGTGCCAGCTCTACCGACGTTTACCAAGAGGCCCAGTACTTC